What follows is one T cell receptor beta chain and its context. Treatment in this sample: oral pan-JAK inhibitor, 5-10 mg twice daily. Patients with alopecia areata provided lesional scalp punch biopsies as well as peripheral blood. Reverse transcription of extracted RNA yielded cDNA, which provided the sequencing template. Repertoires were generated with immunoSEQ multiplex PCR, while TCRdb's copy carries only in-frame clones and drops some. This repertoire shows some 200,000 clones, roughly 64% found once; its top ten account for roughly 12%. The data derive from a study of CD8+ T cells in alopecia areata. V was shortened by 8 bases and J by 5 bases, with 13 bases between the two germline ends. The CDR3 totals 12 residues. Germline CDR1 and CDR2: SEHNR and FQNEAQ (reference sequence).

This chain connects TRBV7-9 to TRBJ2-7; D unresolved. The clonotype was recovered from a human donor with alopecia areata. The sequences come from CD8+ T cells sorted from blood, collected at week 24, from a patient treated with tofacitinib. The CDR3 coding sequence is TGTGCCAGCTCCGTGGCTGTCGACGAGCAGTACTTC. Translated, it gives CASSVAVDEQYF. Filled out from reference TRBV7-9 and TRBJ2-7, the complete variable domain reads DTGVSQNPRHKITKRGQNVTFRCDPISEHNRLYWYRQTLGQGPEFLTYFQNEAQLEKSRLLSDRFSAERPKGSFSTLEIQRTEQGDSAMYLCASSVAVDEQYFGPGTRLTVT.